The present TCR beta chain was sequenced within a study of T-cell reconstitution after alpha-beta-depleted transplantation in children. This clonotype was observed many times. Its antigen remains unknown. Germline loops: CDR1 DFQATT, CDR2 SNEGSKA (reference sequence). There are 14 residues in the CDR3. V dropped 0 bases and J dropped 2 bases, with 10 bases sitting between them. A TCRbeta library incorporating unique molecular identifiers was prepared. TCRdb re-derived calls from the PCR reads in MiXCR, one entry per CDR3 protein. The sample includes hundreds of thousands of distinct CDR3 sequences, about 10% of them seen just once. General study findings and limits: Elevated TCRbeta diversity at day 60 was traced, in some patients, to surviving recipient T cells and thymic progenitors. Several hundred rapidly expanded clones from non-depleted graft cells reportedly supplied alpha-beta T cells about two months post-transplant. Newly produced T cells mostly provided counts and TCRbeta diversity after one year, as hyperexpanded clones declined.

The specimen was PBMCs, collected before TCRalphabeta/CD19-depleted stem cell transplant. The J gene is TRBJ2-5, the V gene TRBV20-1, with D maybe TRBD1 (5 bases). This receptor was identified in a child younger than 10 with inherited bone marrow failure, due to receive a stem cell transplant. CDR3 in DNA: TGCAGTGCTAGAGATCGGCGGACACAAGAGACCCAGTACTTC. It specifies CSARDRRTQETQYF.